This T cell receptor beta chain was documented in a study of response to subunit inactivated influenza vaccine. TCRdb ran MiXCR on the RT-PCR reads and lists one entry per CDR3 protein. The data hold about 520,000 distinct CDR3 sequences, with roughly 7.9% observed a single time. Concerning this clonotype itself: An end of the junction does not agree with germline; a read error may underlie this.

Germline V gene lookup returns CDR1 KGHDR and CDR2 SFDVKD. The CDR3 totals 21 residues. The chain employs TRBV24-1 and TRBJ2-1; TRBD2 agrees at 9 bases. The source is a man between 50 and 75 years old who received an inactivated influenza vaccine. The starting material was PBMCs from blood, obtained approximately 25 months after vaccination. CDR3 protein: CAASDLKPGLSMYSGSNEQFF. As DNA, the CDR3 is TGTGCCGCCAGTGATTTGAAGCCGGGGCTTTCCATGTATAGCGGGAGCAATGAGCAGTTCTTC.